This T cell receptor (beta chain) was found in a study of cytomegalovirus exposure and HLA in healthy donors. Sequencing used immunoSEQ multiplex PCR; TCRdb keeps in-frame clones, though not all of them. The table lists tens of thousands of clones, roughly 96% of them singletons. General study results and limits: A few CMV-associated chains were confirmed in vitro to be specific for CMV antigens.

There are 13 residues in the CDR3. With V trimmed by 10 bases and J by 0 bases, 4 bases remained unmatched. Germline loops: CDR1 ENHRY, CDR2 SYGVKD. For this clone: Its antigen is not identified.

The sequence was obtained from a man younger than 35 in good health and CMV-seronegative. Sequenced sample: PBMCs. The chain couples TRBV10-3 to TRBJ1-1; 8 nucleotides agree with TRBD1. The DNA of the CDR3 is TGTGCCACGGGACAGGAGATGAACACTGAAGCTTTCTTT. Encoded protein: CATGQEMNTEAFF.